The 23 T cell receptor beta chains listed next were all sequenced from one sample in a study of OX40 agonist ivuxolimab in advanced cancers. TCRdb's table, derived via immunoSEQ multiplex PCR, lists solely in-frame clones and lacks some. The sample lists roughly 89,000 clones; about 86% were seen once. The material was CD4+ or CD8+ T cells sorted from blood, obtained in a trial of the OX40 agonist ivuxolimab. All receptors come from an adult with an advanced solid tumor such as melanoma, head and neck, liver or kidney cancer.

The CDR3 loop is CASSLAGRSNQPQHF. CDR3 bases: TGTGCCAGCAGCCTAGCTGGGAGGAGCAATCAGCCCCAGCATTTT. The V and J genes are TRBV6-5 and TRBJ1-5, with D unclear. CDR1 and CDR2 (germline): MNHEY, SVGAGI. This CDR3 region has 15 residues. V gave up 6 bases and J gave up 1 base, with 13 bases separating them.

V and J are TRBV5-6 and TRBJ1-1, with a tentative D call TRBD1 (5 bases). Trimming removed 0 bases at V and 8 bases at J, with 11 bases between. The CDR3 loop spans 13 amino acids. Germline V gives CDR1 SGHDT, CDR2 YYEEEE. The CDR3 sequence is CASSLVARGEAFF. CDR3 in DNA: TGTGCCAGCAGCTTGGTTGCGCGGGGGGAAGCTTTCTTT.

The J gene is TRBJ2-5, the V gene TRBV30; tentatively, D is TRBD2 (5 bases). Germline CDR1 is GTSNPN and CDR2 is SVGIG (reference sequence). CDR3 size: 13 residues. V was clipped by 0 bases and J by 9 bases, with 14 bases between them. The CDR3 DNA sequence: TGTGCCTGGAGTGTACCGGGATTGGAGGCCCAGTACTTC. As protein: CAWSVPGLEAQYF. The whole variable domain, remainder taken from reference TRBV30 and TRBJ2-5, is SQTIHQWPATLVQPVGSPLSLECTVEGTSNPNLYWYRQAAGRGLQLLFYSVGIGQISSEVPQNLSASRPQDRQFILSSKKLLLSDSGFYLCAWSVPGLEAQYFGPGTRLLVL.

The V gene is TRBV7-9, the J gene TRBJ1-2; TRBD1 agrees at 9 bases. The CDR3 extends over 14 amino acids. Germline V lookup: CDR1 SEHNR, CDR2 FQNEAQ (reference sequence). The V gene end was trimmed by 4 bases and the J gene end by 4 bases; junction bases not matched to a gene: 4. CDR3 loop: CASSSPTGGYGYTF. The CDR3 nucleotides are TGTGCCAGCAGCTCGCCGACAGGGGGCTATGGCTACACCTTC.

The CDR3 here is CASSSDRGLGANVLTF. The CDR3 DNA reads TGCGCCAGCAGCTCCGACAGGGGGCTTGGGGCCAACGTCCTGACTTTC. The rearrangement uses TRBV5-1 and TRBJ2-6, with TRBD1 matching over 10 bases. Germline V gene lookup returns CDR1 SGHRS and CDR2 YFSETQ. The CDR3 runs 16 residues. J was trimmed by 3 bases and V by 3 bases; bases with no gene match: 3.

This clone was recorded only once. The rearrangement uses TRBV5-1 and TRBJ2-7, with 8 bases matching TRBD1. CDR3 length equals 14 residues. J gave up 5 bases and V 3 bases, and 7 bases lay outside the gene matches. Germline V gene lookup returns CDR1 SGHRS and CDR2 YFSETQ. CDR3 in amino acids: CASSSGQGRDEQYF. Here the CDR3 DNA reads TGCGCCAGCAGCTCAGGACAGGGAAGGGACGAGCAGTACTTC. Complete variable domain (other parts from reference TRBV5-1 and TRBJ2-7): KAGVTQTPRYLIKTRGQQVTLSCSPISGHRSVSWYQQTPGQGLQFLFEYFSETQRNKGNFPGRFSGRQFSNSRSEMNVSTLELGDSALYLCASSSGQGRDEQYFGPGTRLTVT.

The rearrangement joins TRBV6-1 to TRBJ2-3; D gene unclear. The CDR3 consists of 16 residues. The ends were cut back, 0 bases at V and 0 bases at J, with 10 bases in the middle. Germline V gives CDR1 MNHNS, CDR2 SASEGT. The CDR3 DNA follows: TGTGCCAGCAGTGAAGCGTTGCAGGCTAGCACAGATACGCAGTATTTT. This encodes CASSEALQASTDTQYF.

This chain connects TRBV4-2 to TRBJ1-2; tentatively, D is TRBD1 (6 bases). Per germline, CDR1 LGHNA and CDR2 YNFKEQ. The CDR3 totals 15 residues. The germline V and J ends were trimmed by 4 bases and 2 bases, with 14 bases remaining between them. The CDR3 is CASSPGAVWNYGYTF. DNA of the CDR3: TGTGCCAGCAGCCCGGGGGCGGTATGGAACTATGGCTACACCTTC.

V gene TRBV29-1 combines with J gene TRBJ1-5, with D hard to call. CDR3 length equals 12 residues. V lost 7 bases and J lost 5, with 12 bases in between. The germline V gene encodes CDR1 SQVTM and CDR2 ANQGSEA. The CDR3 DNA follows: TGCAGCGCCCGGGCTAACGATCAGCCCCAGCATTTT. Translated, it gives CSARANDQPQHF.

The V and J genes are TRBV30 and TRBJ2-5; unclear D gene. Deletions cut 0 bases from V and 1 base from J, with 6 bases between. The CDR3 has 13 amino acids. Germline V gene lookup returns CDR1 GTSNPN and CDR2 SVGIG (reference sequence). This chain's CDR3 is CAWSVGLQETQYF. In DNA form, the CDR3 reads TGTGCCTGGAGTGTAGGCCTCCAAGAGACCCAGTACTTC.

This clone has just a few counts. The rearrangement joins TRBV28 to TRBJ2-1; D is unclear. Germline CDR1 MDHEN, CDR2 SYDVKM. Trimming left V 5 bases short and J 0 bases short, with 14 bases between. The CDR3 spans 16 residues. CDR3 DNA sequence: TGTGCCAGCAGTCCCCAGACGGTTAGCTCCTACAATGAGCAGTTCTTC. Its protein product is CASSPQTVSSYNEQFF.

The chain couples TRBV11-3 to TRBJ2-1; the match to TRBD1 covers 8 bases. The CDR3 runs to 15 residues. Looked up from germline, CDR1 is SGHNT and CDR2 is YENEEA. The junction had 4 bases not matched to a gene; V was cut back by 1 base and J by 5 bases. CDR3 region: CASSLGQGTHNEQFF. CDR3 nucleotides: TGTGCCAGCAGCTTAGGACAGGGGACCCACAATGAGCAGTTCTTC. Variable domain in full (rest from reference TRBV11-3 and TRBJ2-1): EAGVVQSPRYKIIEKKQPVAFWCNPISGHNTLYWYLQNLGQGPELLIRYENEEAVDDSQLPKDRFSAERLKGVDSTLKIQPAELGDSAVYLCASSLGQGTHNEQFFGPGTRLTVL.

J is TRBJ1-1 and V is TRBV9; TRBD1 matches 8 bases. Germline V gene data show CDR1 as SGDLS and CDR2 as YYNGEE. The length of the CDR3 is 16 residues. The V gene end was trimmed by 5 bases and the J gene end by 3 bases; junction bases not matched to a gene: 12. CDR3 nucleotides: TGTGCCAGCAGTGTCTTCATGGACAGGGCGGACACTGAAGCTTTCTTT. Encoded protein: CASSVFMDRADTEAFF.

This clone was counted once. V gene TRBV6-5 combines with J gene TRBJ2-5, with D uncertain. The ends were cut back, 6 bases at V and 2 bases at J, with 10 bases in the middle. The germline CDR1 and CDR2 sequences are MNHEY and SVGAGI. The length of the CDR3 is 13 residues. The CDR3: CASRLTGQETQYF. The CDR3 DNA reads as TGTGCCAGCAGGCTGACCGGTCAAGAGACCCAGTACTTC.

Here the CDR3 reads CAISVTEDTEAFF. The CDR3 DNA sequence: TGTGCCATCAGTGTAACGGAGGACACTGAAGCTTTCTTT. This chain connects TRBV10-3 to TRBJ1-1; unclear D gene. This CDR3 region has 13 residues. The V end was cut by 4 bases, the J end by 3 bases, with 9 bases between. Germline CDR1 is ENHRY and CDR2 is SYGVKD.

This clone was observed a few times. Other DNA sequences in this sample translate to the same CDR3. This sequence joins TRBV2 and TRBJ2-5; D possibly uses TRBD1 or TRBD2 (5 bases each). Trimming pared 3 bases from V and 4 bases from J, leaving 6 bases between. The CDR3 is made up of 12 amino acids. Germline loops: CDR1 SNHLY, CDR2 FYNNEI. The CDR3: CASSERGETQYF. The CDR3 DNA reads TGTGCCAGCAGTGAGAGGGGAGAGACCCAGTACTTC.

CDR3 in amino acids: CASSRGAPNTGELFF. The CDR3 bases are TGTGCCAGCAGCCGAGGGGCCCCGAACACCGGGGAGCTGTTTTTT. This rearrangement joins TRBV6-1 to TRBJ2-2; D may correspond to TRBD1 or TRBD2 (5 bases each). The germline gives CDR1 MNHNS, CDR2 SASEGT. CDR3 length: 15 amino acids. V was shortened by 6 bases and J by 0 bases, with 11 bases between the two germline ends.

The chain couples TRBV10-3 to TRBJ2-1; 11 bases line up with TRBD1. This CDR3 has 14 amino acids. The ends lost 5 bases at V and 7 bases at J; junction bases unmatched: 4. In germline, CDR1 is ENHRY, CDR2 SYGVKD. The CDR3 spells CAISSGQGVNEQFF. Written as DNA, the CDR3 is TGTGCCATCAGTTCGGGACAGGGGGTGAATGAGCAGTTCTTC.

The CDR3 coding sequence is TGCAGCGTTGTGACAGGGGCCGCCCTTAGGGGCTACACCTTC. Translated, it gives CSVVTGAALRGYTF. J is TRBJ1-2 and V is TRBV29-1; TRBD1 matches at 8 bases. Germline V gene lookup returns CDR1 SQVTM and CDR2 ANQGSEA. The CDR3 covers 14 residues. Germline trimming cut 4 bases from V and 8 bases from J; bases unmatched to any gene: 12.

This clone was observed a single time. V is TRBV5-4 and J is TRBJ2-1, with 9 nucleotides matching TRBD2. The CDR3 is 15 residues long. The V gene end was trimmed by 3 bases and the J gene end by 13 bases; junction bases not matched to a gene: 14. The germline V gene encodes CDR1 SGHNT and CDR2 YYREEE (reference sequence). Here the CDR3 reads CASSSSASGVGLQFF. CDR3 sequence (DNA): TGTGCCAGCAGCTCCTCGGCTAGCGGGGTGGGTTTACAGTTCTTC.

This chain connects TRBV5-4 to TRBJ2-5; the D call may be TRBD1 or TRBD2 (5 bases each). CDR3 length: 14 residues. Per germline, CDR1 SGHNT and CDR2 YYREEE (reference sequence). V was trimmed by 2 bases and J by 5 bases, leaving 13 bases between them. CDR3 sequence reads: CASSLSGGAETQYF. CDR3 nucleotide sequence: TGTGCCAGCAGCTTAAGCGGTGGGGCCGAGACCCAGTACTTC.

The CDR3 DNA sequence: TGCGCCAGCAGCAAGGGGCAACGGGACTCCTACACCTTC. This gives the protein CASSKGQRDSYTF. V is TRBV5-1 and J is TRBJ1-2; tentatively, D is TRBD1 (5 bases). Germline V gene data show CDR1 as SGHRS and CDR2 as YFSETQ. Trimming pared 4 bases from V and 10 bases from J, leaving 17 bases between. The CDR3 has 13 residues. Complete variable domain (other parts from reference TRBV5-1 and TRBJ1-2): KAGVTQTPRYLIKTRGQQVTLSCSPISGHRSVSWYQQTPGQGLQFLFEYFSETQRNKGNFPGRFSGRQFSNSRSEMNVSTLELGDSALYLCASSKGQRDSYTFGSGTRLTVV.

The CDR3 DNA reads as TGCGCCAGCAGCTTGGCCGGGGGTCCAACTAATGAAAAACTGTTTTTT. Protein: CASSLAGGPTNEKLFF. The chain couples TRBV5-1 to TRBJ1-4, with a possible D match to TRBD1 (5 bases). The ends were cut back, 0 bases at V and 0 bases at J, with 9 bases in the middle. Looked up from germline, CDR1 is SGHRS and CDR2 is YFSETQ. The CDR3 consists of 16 residues. Complete variable domain (other parts from reference TRBV5-1 and TRBJ1-4): KAGVTQTPRYLIKTRGQQVTLSCSPISGHRSVSWYQQTPGQGLQFLFEYFSETQRNKGNFPGRFSGRQFSNSRSEMNVSTLELGDSALYLCASSLAGGPTNEKLFFGSGTQLSVL.